This T cell receptor (beta chain) came from a study of tumor and adjacent non-tumor tissue in lung cancer. Looking at the study overall: Stage I to III disease affected 9 to 10 men and 5 women aged roughly 31 to 76. Study outcomes and limitations: Normal lung showed higher cumulative top 100 clone frequency than tumor. Higher tumor TCR diversity was associated with shorter survival.

A modified ARM-PCR protocol with three rounds of nested PCR amplified TCRbeta. A single record per CDR3 protein comes from TCRdb applying MiXCR to the multiplex PCR reads. The sample contains approximately 76,000 distinct CDR3 sequences, nearly 70% of which appear only once. RNA was extracted from bulk tissue without any cell sorting. Newly diagnosed lung cancer patients had thoracic surgery in China, August–late 2014, without prior chemotherapy. This clonotype has ten or more counts. Its antigen is not identified. The CDR3 loop spans 15 amino acids. Trimming cost V 3 bases and J 6 bases, with 17 bases left between them. Per the germline V gene, CDR1 is MDHEN and CDR2 is SYDVKM.

The sequence came from a woman aged 65 to 85 with non-small cell lung cancer. V usage is TRBV28 and J usage is TRBJ2-5; perhaps TRBD2 as D (6 bases). The specimen sequenced was lung tumor tissue. This chain's CDR3 is CASSFGGADQKTQYF. The CDR3 bases are TGTGCCAGCAGTTTTGGAGGGGCGGATCAAAAGACCCAGTACTTC.